These T cell receptor beta chains were read from a single sample in a study of CD8+ T cells in alopecia areata. Assay used: immunoSEQ multiplex PCR; TCRdb lists only in-frame clones, some missing. The data show 90,000 to 130,000 clones, about 50% seen once. Sequences were obtained from NKG2D-low CD8+ T cells sorted from blood. The receptors here all came from a human donor with alopecia areata. Each CDR3 is given with its conserved first and last residue. Each record gives: clone size, D gene, J gene, V gene, CDR3 protein, CDR3 DNA. A D gene is named only where the DNA matches it firmly. Clone sizes are given selectively: once, few, many, or a class where the clone is expanded.

NA | NA | TRBJ1-1 | TRBV29-1 | CSPSRDTEAFF | TGCAGCCCCAGCAGGGACACTGAAGCTTTCTTT
NA | NA | TRBJ2-7 | TRBV6-1 | CASSGAGWEPSYEQYF | TGTGCCAGCAGTGGGGCGGGCTGGGAACCCTCCTACGAGCAGTACTTC
NA | NA | TRBJ2-7 | TRBV27 | CASSSGSSYEQYF | TGTGCCAGCAGTTCCGGAAGCTCCTACGAGCAGTACTTC
once | NA | TRBJ1-6 | TRBV5-6 | CASSLDRAGSTPLHF | TGTGCCAGCAGTTTGGACAGAGCGGGAAGCACCCCCCTCCACTTT
NA | TRBD2 | TRBJ2-7 | TRBV13 | CATRTGTSTEQYF | TGTGCCACCCGGACCGGGACTAGTACCGAGCAGTACTTC
NA | TRBD1 | TRBJ2-7 | TRBV5-1 | CASRTGAGEQYF | TGCGCCAGTCGGACAGGGGCGGGCGAGCAGTACTTC
NA | TRBD2 | TRBJ2-3 | TRBV18 | CASSPPTSGRADTQYF | TGTGCCAGCTCACCTCCGACTAGCGGGAGGGCAGATACGCAGTATTTT
NA | TRBD2 | TRBJ2-1 | TRBV14 | CASSQDSLAGVIEQFF | TGTGCCAGCAGCCAAGATAGCCTAGCGGGAGTTATTGAGCAGTTCTTC
few | TRBD1 | TRBJ1-2 | TRBV19 | CATQRDRGSGKGYTF | TGTGCCACACAAAGAGACAGGGGGTCCGGGAAGGGCTACACCTTC
few | NA | TRBJ2-2 | TRBV5-1 | CASSFQTGELFF | TGCGCCAGCAGCTTTCAGACCGGGGAGCTGTTTTTT
NA | NA | TRBJ2-7 | TRBV27 | CASAGGHEQYF | TGTGCCAGCGCCGGGGGACACGAGCAGTACTTC
NA | NA | TRBJ2-7 | TRBV4-1 | CASSQEDRTYEQYF | TGCGCCAGCAGCCAAGAAGACAGGACCTACGAGCAGTACTTC
NA | TRBD1 | TRBJ1-1 | TRBV7-9 | CASSGDRGLKEDEAFF | TGTGCCAGCAGCGGGGACAGGGGCCTAAAGGAAGATGAAGCTTTCTTT
few | TRBD2 | TRBJ2-4 | TRBV19 | CASLAGWIQYF | TGTGCCAGTCTAGCGGGATGGATTCAGTACTTC
NA | NA | TRBJ2-7 | TRBV5-1 | CASSASYEQYF | TGCGCCAGCAGCGCTTCCTACGAGCAGTACTTC
NA | NA | TRBJ2-7 | TRBV10-3 | CAISVGPELYEQYF | TGTGCCATCAGTGTTGGGCCCGAACTCTACGAGCAGTACTTC
NA | NA | TRBJ2-4 | TRBV5-6 | CASSLLSLNIQYF | TGTGCCAGCAGCTTGTTATCGCTAAACATTCAGTACTTC
NA | TRBD2 | TRBJ2-1 | TRBV6-1 | CASLAGYNEQFF | TGTGCCAGCCTAGCGGGGTACAATGAGCAGTTCTTC
once | NA | TRBJ1-2 | TRBV13 | CASSLGGGGPVSYTF | TGTGCCAGCAGCTTAGGTGGAGGGGGGCCGGTGAGCTACACCTTC
NA | NA | TRBJ2-7 | TRBV5-6 | CASSLDGSYEQYF | TGTGCCAGCAGCTTGGACGGCTCCTACGAGCAGTACTTC
NA | NA | TRBJ1-5 | TRBV9 | CASGASFLNQPQHF | TGTGCCAGCGGGGCGTCCTTCCTCAATCAGCCCCAGCATTTT
NA | NA | TRBJ2-1 | TRBV4-1 | CASSQRSYFDEQFF | TGCGCCAGCAGCCAAAGAAGTTATTTTGATGAGCAGTTCTTC
NA | NA | TRBJ2-1 | TRBV13 | CASSAFTTNEQFF | TGTGCCAGCAGCGCGTTTACAACGAATGAGCAGTTCTTC
NA | NA | TRBJ2-1 | TRBV28 | CASSPGYHYNEQFF | TGTGCCAGCAGCCCGGGCTACCACTACAATGAGCAGTTCTTC
NA | NA | TRBJ2-5 | TRBV5-6 | CASSRDRIQETQYF | TGTGCCAGCAGCCGTGACAGAATTCAAGAGACCCAGTACTTC
NA | NA | TRBJ2-7 | TRBV6-6 | CASRQVNEQYF | TGTGCCAGCAGGCAGGTCAACGAGCAGTACTTC
NA | NA | TRBJ1-1 | TRBV11-2 | CASSPESFF | TGTGCCAGCAGCCCGGAGTCTTTCTTT
NA | NA | TRBJ2-7 | TRBV9 | CASSPRDSPFGEQYF | TGTGCCAGCAGCCCACGCGACAGCCCATTTGGCGAGCAGTACTTC
NA | NA | TRBJ2-3 | TRBV5-1 | CASSPGGDSDTQYF | TGCGCCAGCAGCCCCGGGGGTGACTCAGATACGCAGTATTTT
NA | TRBD1 | TRBJ2-7 | TRBV27 | CASSGQGASYEQYF | TGTGCCAGCAGCGGACAGGGGGCCTCCTACGAGCAGTACTTC
NA | TRBD2 | TRBJ2-7 | TRBV13 | CASSLGGTSNEQYF | TGTGCCAGCAGCTTAGGTGGGACTAGCAACGAGCAGTACTTC
few | NA | TRBJ1-5 | TRBV2 | CASSESGYRDQPQHF | TGTGCCAGCAGTGAATCGGGTTATCGCGATCAGCCCCAGCATTTT
NA | NA | TRBJ1-2 | TRBV29-1 | CSVAPRSVYGYTF | TGCAGCGTTGCGCCTAGGTCCGTCTATGGCTACACCTTC
few | TRBD1 | TRBJ2-2 | TRBV4-1 | CASSQEGDRASNTGELFF | TGCGCCAGCAGCCAAGAGGGGGACAGAGCCTCGAACACCGGGGAGCTGTTTTTT
NA | TRBD1 | TRBJ2-1 | TRBV29-1 | CSVEDSRAVRDSEQFF | TGCAGCGTTGAAGATAGTCGGGCTGTACGGGACAGTGAGCAGTTCTTC
NA | NA | TRBJ2-5 | TRBV7-9 | CASSTPDYQETQYF | TGTGCCAGCAGCACCCCGGACTACCAAGAGACCCAGTACTTC
NA | NA | TRBJ2-1 | TRBV5-1 | CASQGERASYNEQFF | TGCGCCAGTCAAGGGGAGAGGGCTTCCTACAATGAGCAGTTCTTC
NA | NA | TRBJ1-1 | TRBV27 | CASTYGTEAFF | TGTGCCAGCACTTATGGCACTGAAGCTTTCTTT
NA | NA | TRBJ2-1 | TRBV4-1 | CASSQEGGGNEQFF | TGCGCCAGCAGCCAAGAAGGTGGGGGAAATGAGCAGTTCTTC
NA | NA | TRBJ2-6 | TRBV30 | CAWDAVSPLSGANVLTF | TGTGCCTGGGACGCCGTGAGCCCCCTCTCTGGGGCCAACGTCCTGACTTTC
NA | NA | TRBJ2-7 | TRBV7-9 | CASSLDRQGGRYF | TGTGCCAGCAGCTTAGACCGACAGGGAGGGCGGTACTTC